The 31 T cell receptor beta chains below all came from one sample that was sequenced in a study of blood T cell repertoires in COVID-19. Sequencing was performed with immunoSEQ multiplex PCR; in TCRdb, only in-frame clones are kept and a portion is missing. Among around 310,000 clones listed, 80% to 95% were seen once. The specimen sequenced was peripheral blood. The receptor set was obtained from a woman in her twenties or thirties with COVID-19, enrolled during active disease.

This chain links TRBV4-2 with TRBJ1-2, with 7 bases lining up with TRBD1. CDR1 is LGHNA, CDR2 YNFKEQ, per germline. J lost 0 bases, V lost 1 base, and 5 bases had no gene match. The CDR3 consists of 16 residues. The CDR3 DNA reads TGTGCCAGCAGCCAAGTGGACAGGCCGACTAACTATGGCTACACCTTC. It codes for CASSQVDRPTNYGYTF.

This chain connects TRBV27 to TRBJ2-7; TRBD2 matches at 7 bases. The CDR3 length is 14 residues. The V gene's germline CDR1 is MNHEY and CDR2 SMNVEV (reference sequence). V trimming: 2 bases; J trimming: 3 bases; junction bases outside the gene matches: 4. Here the CDR3 DNA reads TGTGCCAGCAGTTTAAAGCGGGATCACTACGAGCAGTACTTC. Translating gives CASSLKRDHYEQYF.

The genes are TRBV27 and TRBJ1-1; D perhaps matches TRBD1 (5 bases). V dropped 3 bases and J dropped 1 base, with 12 bases sitting between them. This CDR3 region has 15 residues. Germline V gene sequence: CDR1 MNHEY, CDR2 SMNVEV (reference sequence). CDR3 bases: TGTGCCAGCAGTTTCTCCCTGGACAAGAACACTGAAGCTTTCTTT. This gives the protein CASSFSLDKNTEAFF.

This chain's CDR3 is CASSLRTAGVEAQYF. CDR3 bases: TGTGCCAGCAGCTTGCGGACAGCCGGGGTGGAGGCCCAGTACTTC. The rearrangement joins TRBV13 to TRBJ2-5; D might be TRBD1 (6 bases). The CDR3 totals 15 residues. Trimming left V 3 bases short and J 9 bases short, with 20 bases between. Per the germline V gene, CDR1 is PRHDT and CDR2 is FYEKMQ (reference sequence).

This chain uses TRBV14 with TRBJ1-3; 9 bases are a match to TRBD1. The CDR3 contains 15 residues. The germline CDR1 and CDR2 sequences are SGHDN and FVKESK. The V segment lost 5 bases and the J segment 6 bases; nucleotides outside the gene matches: 8. The CDR3 nucleotides read TGTGCCAGCAGCTTAAGGACAGGGGCTCAAAACACCATATATTTT. As protein: CASSLRTGAQNTIYF.

This chain links TRBV27 with TRBJ2-7, with 9 bases aligning to TRBD2. V lost 2 bases and J lost 6; bases outside the gene matches: 8. Germline-derived CDR1 and CDR2 are MNHEY and SMNVEV (reference sequence). The CDR3 length is 15 residues. CDR3: CASSLNLAGAGEQYF. The DNA of the CDR3 is TGTGCCAGCAGTTTAAACTTAGCGGGAGCTGGCGAGCAGTACTTC.

The chain recombines TRBV30 with TRBJ2-7; no firm D call. The CDR3 is 11 amino acids. Germline CDR1 GTSNPN, CDR2 SVGIG (reference sequence). V lost 4 bases, J lost 3 bases, and 7 bases lay in between. CDR3 coding DNA: TGTGCCTGGAAATTCGGCTACGAGCAGTACTTC. This translates into CAWKFGYEQYF.

The chain is built from TRBV7-2 and TRBJ2-7, with 8 bases matching TRBD1. The germline gives CDR1 SGHTA, CDR2 FQGNSA. CDR3 size: 15 residues. V gave up 5 bases and J gave up 2 bases; unmatched junction bases: 8. As DNA, the CDR3 is TGTGCCAGCAGCATGACCGGGACAGGCACCTACGAGCAGTACTTC. The encoded protein is CASSMTGTGTYEQYF.

The V and J genes are TRBV7-2 and TRBJ2-7; TRBD2 aligns across 8 bases. The CDR3 totals 15 residues. Germline V CDR1 and CDR2: SGHTA, FQGNSA. The V segment lost 7 bases and the J segment 6 bases; nucleotides outside the gene matches: 14. The CDR3 region is CASNPGRAWGGEQYF. In DNA, the CDR3 is TGTGCCAGCAACCCCGGGAGGGCCTGGGGTGGCGAGCAGTACTTC.

The chain employs TRBV3-1 (or the pseudogene TRBV3-2) and TRBJ1-2; no definite D call. With 0 bases removed from V and 1 base from J, the gap between germline ends came to 6 bases. From germline, CDR1 is LGHDT and CDR2 YNNKEL (reference sequence). The CDR3 length is 14 residues. The chain's CDR3 is CASSQEAGNYGYTF. The CDR3 nucleotides read TGTGCCAGCAGCCAAGAAGCCGGTAACTATGGCTACACCTTC.

The chain combines TRBV7-2 with TRBJ2-1; the match to TRBD2 covers 9 bases. The CDR3 runs to 15 residues. V lost 1 base and J lost 7; bases outside the gene matches: 5. The germline V gene encodes CDR1 SGHTA and CDR2 FQGNSA. This CDR3 is CASSLVGLAWNEQFF. Here the CDR3 DNA reads TGTGCCAGCAGCTTAGTTGGACTAGCGTGGAATGAGCAGTTCTTC.

This clone was observed a single time. The chain uses TRBV7-8 and TRBJ1-5, with TRBD1 matching over 7 bases. The length of the CDR3 is 15 residues. Trimming cost V 3 bases and J 2 bases; bases outside gene matches: 4. In germline, CDR1 is SGHVS, CDR2 FQNEAQ. The CDR3 DNA reads TGTGCCAGCAGCTTTACAGGGGCGGGCAATCAGCCCCAGCATTTT. It yields the protein CASSFTGAGNQPQHF.

This chain links TRBV29-1 with TRBJ2-4; 8 bases line up with TRBD1. V dropped 7 bases and J dropped 8; count of bases not matched to a gene: 4. Germline CDR1 is SQVTM and CDR2 is ANQGSEA. The CDR3 extends over 11 amino acids. CDR3 residues: CSADRGDIQYF. Here the CDR3 DNA reads TGCAGCGCCGACAGGGGTGACATTCAGTACTTC.

The V and J genes are TRBV15 and TRBJ1-2, with D possibly being TRBD1 (5 bases). The CDR3 covers 14 residues. Between the trimmed V and J ends, which lost 0 bases and 7 bases, there was a span of 12 bases. CDR1 and CDR2 (germline): LNHNV, YYDKDF (reference sequence). The CDR3 region is CATSRDRGGSGYTF. CDR3 in DNA: TGTGCCACCAGCAGAGATCGGGGGGGAAGTGGCTACACCTTC.

The chain joins TRBV29-1 to TRBJ2-7; 8 nucleotides line up with TRBD2. Trimming took 7 bases from V and 8 from J; bases not matched to a gene: 7. Germline-derived CDR1 and CDR2 are SQVTM and ANQGSEA. This CDR3 contains 11 residues. This chain's CDR3 is CSACGGSQQYF. The CDR3 nucleotides read TGCAGCGCCTGCGGGGGGAGCCAGCAGTACTTC.

The chain couples TRBV4-3 to TRBJ2-7; 10 bases agree with TRBD2. The CDR3 covers 16 residues. The germline V gene encodes CDR1 LGHNA and CDR2 YSLEER. The V gene end was trimmed by 6 bases and the J gene end by 4 bases; junction bases not matched to a gene: 12. The chain's CDR3 is CASSQGGASGSYEQYF. DNA of the CDR3: TGCGCCAGCAGTCAGGGGGGGGCTAGCGGGAGTTACGAGCAGTACTTC.

This chain's CDR3 is CASSALTGEAFF. CDR3 sequence (DNA): TGCGCCAGCAGCGCCTTAACAGGGGAAGCTTTCTTT. The chain is built from TRBV4-1 and TRBJ1-1; a weak D match, TRBD1 (6 bases). This CDR3 comprises 12 residues. Trimming removed 5 bases at V and 8 bases at J, with 12 bases between. In germline, CDR1 is MGHRA, CDR2 YSYEKL.

V gene TRBV19 combines with J gene TRBJ1-1; the D is unclear. The V and J ends lost 2 bases and 5 bases respectively, with 15 bases between them. From germline, CDR1 is LNHDA and CDR2 SQIVND (reference sequence). There are 15 residues in the CDR3. CDR3 sequence (DNA): TGTGCCAGTAGTATACAACCAAGTCTAAAGACTGAAGCTTTCTTT. Translation: CASSIQPSLKTEAFF.

This clone was recorded only once. The CDR3 bases are TGTGCCAGCTCCGCCAACAGGGTAGAGACTGAAGCTTTCTTT. Its translation: CASSANRVETEAFF. The rearrangement links TRBV18 to TRBJ1-1; tentative D call: TRBD1 (6 bases). CDR3 length equals 14 residues. Germline V gene data show CDR1 as KGHSH and CDR2 as LQKENI. Deletions cut 6 bases from V and 5 bases from J, with 16 bases between.

The chain carries TRBV5-4 and TRBJ1-2; 7 bases agree with TRBD1. The CDR3 runs 14 residues. Germline V CDR1 and CDR2: SGHNT, YYREEE (reference sequence). The V gene end was trimmed by 0 bases and the J gene end by 8 bases; junction bases not matched to a gene: 7. The CDR3 nucleotides read TGTGCCAGCAGCTTGGCCGGGACAGCGGTCGGCTACACCTTC. This encodes CASSLAGTAVGYTF.

The chain joins TRBV5-1 to TRBJ1-2, with 7 nucleotides matching TRBD1. Germline CDR1 reads SGHRS; CDR2 reads YFSETQ. V dropped 4 bases and J dropped 8; count of bases not matched to a gene: 11. The CDR3 contains 14 residues. The CDR3 sequence is CASSGVAQGDGYTF. For the CDR3, the DNA is TGCGCCAGCAGCGGCGTGGCTCAGGGGGACGGCTACACCTTC.

V is TRBV30 and J is TRBJ1-1; D gene ambiguous. Germline CDR1 is GTSNPN and CDR2 is SVGIG (reference sequence). V dropped 0 bases and J dropped 2 bases, with 25 bases sitting between them. The length of the CDR3 is 19 residues. CDR3 sequence: CAWSVRFSASAGPNTEAFF. CDR3 DNA sequence: TGTGCCTGGAGTGTAAGGTTCTCGGCGTCGGCGGGCCCTAACACTGAAGCTTTCTTT.

The CDR3 reads CASSMRGNTEAFF. CDR3 nucleotides: TGTGCCAGCAGTATGCGCGGGAACACTGAAGCTTTCTTT. This sequence joins TRBV27 and TRBJ1-1; no definite D call. Germline V gene data show CDR1 as MNHEY and CDR2 as SMNVEV (reference sequence). Between the trimmed V and J ends, which lost 5 bases and 1 base, there was a span of 8 bases. The CDR3 runs to 13 residues.

This chain uses TRBV28 with TRBJ1-1; 8 bases map to TRBD1. The CDR3 length is 14 residues. V was clipped by 7 bases and J by 5 bases; unmatched bases: 9. Germline V gene sequence: CDR1 MDHEN, CDR2 SYDVKM. CDR3 protein: CASTLTGGRTEAFF. The CDR3 region has the DNA TGTGCCAGCACCTTAACAGGGGGTCGAACTGAAGCTTTCTTT.

The V gene is TRBV18, the J gene TRBJ2-3; TRBD1 aligns across 7 bases. V lost 4 bases to trimming and J lost 0 bases; unmatched junction nucleotides: 4. CDR1 KGHSH and CDR2 LQKENI come from the germline V gene. The CDR3 length is 15 residues. The CDR3 region has the DNA TGTGCCAGCTCACAGGGACAGAGAAGCACAGATACGCAGTATTTT. Encoded protein: CASSQGQRSTDTQYF.

The V call is TRBV7-3, the J call TRBJ1-1; D call uncertain. CDR3 length equals 15 residues. Germline-derived CDR1 and CDR2 are SGHTA and FQGTGA. Trimming removed 2 bases from V and 0 bases from J, with 10 bases in between. For the CDR3, the DNA is TGTGCCAGCAGCTTAGTTAAGGAGGTGAACACTGAAGCTTTCTTT. The encoded protein is CASSLVKEVNTEAFF.

The V and J genes are TRBV28 and TRBJ1-1; 8 bases match TRBD1. From germline, CDR1 is MDHEN and CDR2 SYDVKM. The CDR3 runs to 14 residues. Unmatched junction bases numbered 5, after V lost 3 bases and J lost 5 bases. For the CDR3, the DNA is TGTGCCAGCAGTTTCCAGGGGGCAGGGACTGAAGCTTTCTTT. It encodes CASSFQGAGTEAFF.

The chain links TRBV3-1 (or the pseudogene TRBV3-2) to TRBJ2-3, with D possibly being TRBD1 (6 bases). The germline gives CDR1 LGHDT, CDR2 YNNKEL (reference sequence). CDR3 length: 15 amino acids. Between the trimmed V and J ends, which lost 2 bases and 2 bases, there was a span of 11 bases. The DNA for the CDR3 is TGTGCCAGCAGCCAATCCGAGGGGGACACAGATACGCAGTATTTT. Its translation: CASSQSEGDTDTQYF.

The chain recombines TRBV27 with TRBJ1-4; D may be TRBD1 (6 bases). CDR3 size: 13 residues. V was shortened by 1 base and J by 6 bases, with 6 bases between the two germline ends. Germline CDR1 MNHEY, CDR2 SMNVEV (reference sequence). This chain's CDR3 is CASSLYRDEKLFF. CDR3 bases: TGTGCCAGCAGTTTATACAGGGATGAAAAACTGTTTTTT.

The sample holds one count of this clone. J is TRBJ1-3 and V is TRBV10-3, with 7 nucleotides matching TRBD1. Germline V gene sequence: CDR1 ENHRY, CDR2 SYGVKD. After removal of 6 bases from V and 2 bases from J, the junction contained 4 bases not matched to a gene. This CDR3 has 14 residues. CDR3 amino acids: CAIRADRAGNTIYF. The CDR3 DNA sequence: TGTGCCATCAGGGCCGACAGGGCTGGAAACACCATATATTTT.

This clone was observed a single time. This chain joins TRBV5-1 and TRBJ2-7; TRBD2 agrees at 8 bases. The CDR3 totals 16 residues. From germline, CDR1 is SGHRS and CDR2 YFSETQ. The V segment lost 3 bases and the J segment 3 bases; nucleotides outside the gene matches: 11. The CDR3 reads CASSSQDPGLVYEQYF. CDR3 coding DNA: TGCGCCAGCAGCTCCCAGGACCCGGGACTAGTCTACGAGCAGTACTTC.